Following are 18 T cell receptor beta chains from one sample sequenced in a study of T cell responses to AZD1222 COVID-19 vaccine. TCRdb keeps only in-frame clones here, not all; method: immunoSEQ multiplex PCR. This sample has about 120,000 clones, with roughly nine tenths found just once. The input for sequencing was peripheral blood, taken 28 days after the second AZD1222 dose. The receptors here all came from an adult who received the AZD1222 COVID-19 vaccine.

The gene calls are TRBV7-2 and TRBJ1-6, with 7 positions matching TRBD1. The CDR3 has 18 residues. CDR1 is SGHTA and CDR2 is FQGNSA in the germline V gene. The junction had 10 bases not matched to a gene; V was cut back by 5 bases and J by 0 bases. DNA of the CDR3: TGTGCCAGCAGCCCTAGACGACAGGGAAGCTCCTATAATTCACCCCTCCACTTT. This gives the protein CASSPRRQGSSYNSPLHF.

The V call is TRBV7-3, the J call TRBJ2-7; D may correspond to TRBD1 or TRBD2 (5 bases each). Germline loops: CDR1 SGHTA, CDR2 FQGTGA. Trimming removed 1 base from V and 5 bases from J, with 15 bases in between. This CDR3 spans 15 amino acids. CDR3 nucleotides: TGTGCCAGCAGCTTAAGTCCCCAGGGAGTAAACGAGCAGTACTTC. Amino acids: CASSLSPQGVNEQYF.

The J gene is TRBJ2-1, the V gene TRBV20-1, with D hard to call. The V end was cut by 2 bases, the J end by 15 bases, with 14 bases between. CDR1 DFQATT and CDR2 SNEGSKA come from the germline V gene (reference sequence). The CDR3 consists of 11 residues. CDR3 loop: CSARTRNVGFF. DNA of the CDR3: TGCAGTGCTAGAACTCGGAACGTGGGGTTCTTC.

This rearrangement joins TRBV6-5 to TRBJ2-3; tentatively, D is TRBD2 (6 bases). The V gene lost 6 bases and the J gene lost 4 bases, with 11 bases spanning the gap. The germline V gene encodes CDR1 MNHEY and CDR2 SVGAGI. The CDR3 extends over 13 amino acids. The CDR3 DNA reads TGTGCCAGCAGGCCGGGAGATTCAGATACGCAGTATTTT. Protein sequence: CASRPGDSDTQYF.

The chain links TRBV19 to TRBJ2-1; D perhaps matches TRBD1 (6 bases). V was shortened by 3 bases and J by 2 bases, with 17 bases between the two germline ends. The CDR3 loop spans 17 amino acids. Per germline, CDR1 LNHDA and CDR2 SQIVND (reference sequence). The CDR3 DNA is TGTGCCAGTAGTATTGGAGGTGGACAGCAACCCTACAATGAGCAGTTCTTC. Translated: CASSIGGGQQPYNEQFF.

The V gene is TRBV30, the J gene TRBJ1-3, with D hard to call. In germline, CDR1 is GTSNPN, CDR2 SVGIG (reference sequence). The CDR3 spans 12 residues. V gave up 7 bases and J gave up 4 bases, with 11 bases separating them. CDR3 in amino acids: CASSGAGNTIYF. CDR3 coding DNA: TGTGCCTCCTCGGGAGCGGGAAACACCATATATTTT.

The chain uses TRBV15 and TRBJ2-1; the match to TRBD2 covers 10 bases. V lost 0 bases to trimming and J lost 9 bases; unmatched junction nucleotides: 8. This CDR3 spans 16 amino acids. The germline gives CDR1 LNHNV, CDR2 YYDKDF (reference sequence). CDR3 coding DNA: TGTGCCACCAGCAGAGATGCTAGCGGGAGTATTAGTGAGCAGTTCTTC. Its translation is CATSRDASGSISEQFF.

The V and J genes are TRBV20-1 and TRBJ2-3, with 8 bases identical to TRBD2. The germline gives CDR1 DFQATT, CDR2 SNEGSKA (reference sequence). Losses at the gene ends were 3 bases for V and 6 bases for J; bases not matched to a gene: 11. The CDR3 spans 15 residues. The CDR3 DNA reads TGCAGTGCTAGTGGGGTTAGCGGGAAATTGGATACGCAGTATTTT. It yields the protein CSASGVSGKLDTQYF.

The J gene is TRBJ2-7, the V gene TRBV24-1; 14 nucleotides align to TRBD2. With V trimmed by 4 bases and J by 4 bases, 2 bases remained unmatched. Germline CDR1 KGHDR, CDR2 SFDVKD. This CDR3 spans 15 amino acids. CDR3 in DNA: TGTGCCACCAGTGACAGGACTAGCGGGGGGTACGAGCAGTACTTC. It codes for CATSDRTSGGYEQYF.

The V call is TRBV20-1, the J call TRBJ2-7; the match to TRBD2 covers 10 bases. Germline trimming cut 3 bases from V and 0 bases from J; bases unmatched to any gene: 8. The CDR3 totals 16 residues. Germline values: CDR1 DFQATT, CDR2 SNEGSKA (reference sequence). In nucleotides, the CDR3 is TGCAGTGCTAGTAGACCATTAGCGGGGGGCTCCTACGAGCAGTACTTC. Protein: CSASRPLAGGSYEQYF.

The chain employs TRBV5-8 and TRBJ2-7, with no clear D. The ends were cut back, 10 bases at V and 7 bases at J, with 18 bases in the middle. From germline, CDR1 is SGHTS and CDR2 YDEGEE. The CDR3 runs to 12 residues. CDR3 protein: CASGVTALEQYF. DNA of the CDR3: TGTGCCTCGGGCGTGACGGCTTTGGAGCAGTACTTC.

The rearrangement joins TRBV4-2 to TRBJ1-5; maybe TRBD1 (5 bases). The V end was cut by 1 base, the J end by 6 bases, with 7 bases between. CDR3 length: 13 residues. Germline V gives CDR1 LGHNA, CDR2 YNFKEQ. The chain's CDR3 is CASSQVGVQPQHF. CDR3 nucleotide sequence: TGTGCCAGCAGCCAAGTAGGGGTTCAGCCCCAGCATTTT.

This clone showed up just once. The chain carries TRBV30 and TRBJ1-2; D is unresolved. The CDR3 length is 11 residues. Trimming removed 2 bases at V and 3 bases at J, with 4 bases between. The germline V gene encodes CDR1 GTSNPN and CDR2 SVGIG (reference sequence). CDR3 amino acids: CAWSRDYGYTF. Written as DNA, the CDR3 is TGTGCCTGGAGTAGGGACTATGGCTACACCTTC.

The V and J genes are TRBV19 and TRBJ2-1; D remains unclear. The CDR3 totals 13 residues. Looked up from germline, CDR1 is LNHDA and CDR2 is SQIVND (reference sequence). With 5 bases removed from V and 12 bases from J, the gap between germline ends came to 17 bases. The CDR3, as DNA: TGTGCCAGTAGTTTTACCGGACCAGCTCGGCAGTTCTTC. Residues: CASSFTGPARQFF.

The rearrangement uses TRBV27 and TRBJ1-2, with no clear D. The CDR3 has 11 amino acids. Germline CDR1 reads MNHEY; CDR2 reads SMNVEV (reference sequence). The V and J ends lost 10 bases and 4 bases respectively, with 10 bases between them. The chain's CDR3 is CATHRSYGYTF. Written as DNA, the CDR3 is TGTGCCACCCACCGGAGCTATGGCTACACCTTC.

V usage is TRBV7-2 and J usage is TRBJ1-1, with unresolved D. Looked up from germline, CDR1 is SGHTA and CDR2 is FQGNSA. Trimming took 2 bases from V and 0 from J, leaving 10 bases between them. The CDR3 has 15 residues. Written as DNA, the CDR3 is TGTGCCAGCAGCTTAAGACGTCCAGTGAACACTGAAGCTTTCTTT. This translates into CASSLRRPVNTEAFF.

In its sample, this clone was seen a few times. Here the CDR3 DNA reads TGTGCCACCAGCACGGGACAGGCGAACACCGGGGAGCTGTTTTTT. Its protein product is CATSTGQANTGELFF. The genes are TRBV15 and TRBJ2-2; TRBD1 aligns across 8 bases. This CDR3 comprises 15 residues. Germline CDR1 is LNHNV and CDR2 is YYDKDF (reference sequence). V shed 4 bases, J shed 0 bases, and the junction held 1 base outside the gene matches.

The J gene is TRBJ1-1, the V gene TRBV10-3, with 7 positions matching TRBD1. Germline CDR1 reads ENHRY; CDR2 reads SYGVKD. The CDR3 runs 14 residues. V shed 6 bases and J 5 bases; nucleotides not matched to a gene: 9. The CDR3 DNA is TGTGCCATCAGCCTTGACAGGGAAGGAACTGAAGCTTTCTTT. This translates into CAISLDREGTEAFF.